This T cell receptor (beta chain) was sequenced during a study of OX40 agonist ivuxolimab in advanced cancers. Autoimmune disease history or systemic immunosuppression meant exclusion. Clones were sequenced by immunoSEQ multiplex PCR, and TCRdb holds only the in-frame ones, with some missing. The repertoire holds fewer than 85,000 clones, with 92% as singletons. This receptor was taken from an adult with an advanced solid tumor such as melanoma, head and neck, liver or kidney cancer. Here the sequenced sample was CD4+ or CD8+ T cells sorted from blood, taken in a trial of the OX40 agonist ivuxolimab.

In DNA form, the CDR3 reads TGTGCCAGCAGCGTAGGAGGGGGCTCGGGGGAAAAACTGTTTTTT. It translates to CASSVGGGSGEKLFF. The genes are TRBV9 and TRBJ1-4; the match to TRBD1 covers 7 bases. This CDR3 contains 15 residues. V was clipped by 0 bases and J by 8 bases; unmatched bases: 7. The germline V gene has CDR1 SGDLS and CDR2 YYNGEE.